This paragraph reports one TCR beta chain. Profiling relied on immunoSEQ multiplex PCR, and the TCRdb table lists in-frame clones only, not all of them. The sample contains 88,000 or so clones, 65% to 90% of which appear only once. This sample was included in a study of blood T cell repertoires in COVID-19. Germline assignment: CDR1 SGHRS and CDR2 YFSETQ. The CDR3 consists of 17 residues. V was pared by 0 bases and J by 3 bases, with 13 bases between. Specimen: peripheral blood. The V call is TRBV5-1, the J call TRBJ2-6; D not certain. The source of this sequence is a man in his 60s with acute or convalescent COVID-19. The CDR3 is CASSLALRGSGANVLTF. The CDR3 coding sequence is TGCGCCAGCAGCTTGGCGTTGAGAGGAAGTGGGGCCAACGTCCTGACTTTC.